This T cell receptor beta chain derives from a study of blood T cell repertoires in COVID-19. Overall study: The study drew acute and convalescent COVID-19 samples from the United States, Italy and Spain.

TCRdb's copy holds only in-frame clones and misses some; the assay was immunoSEQ multiplex PCR. The data show some 11,000 clones, approximately 88% seen once. After removal of 6 bases from V and 4 bases from J, the junction contained 6 bases not matched to a gene. This CDR3 is 14 amino acids long. CDR1 is MNHEY, CDR2 SVGAGI, per germline. The TCR was taken from a human donor in a cohort sampled during active COVID-19. What was sequenced was peripheral blood. This chain uses TRBV6-5 with TRBJ2-1, with 7 bases that match TRBD1. CDR3 region: CASRSGTAYNEQFF. In DNA form, the CDR3 reads TGTGCCAGCAGGTCCGGGACAGCTTACAATGAGCAGTTCTTC.